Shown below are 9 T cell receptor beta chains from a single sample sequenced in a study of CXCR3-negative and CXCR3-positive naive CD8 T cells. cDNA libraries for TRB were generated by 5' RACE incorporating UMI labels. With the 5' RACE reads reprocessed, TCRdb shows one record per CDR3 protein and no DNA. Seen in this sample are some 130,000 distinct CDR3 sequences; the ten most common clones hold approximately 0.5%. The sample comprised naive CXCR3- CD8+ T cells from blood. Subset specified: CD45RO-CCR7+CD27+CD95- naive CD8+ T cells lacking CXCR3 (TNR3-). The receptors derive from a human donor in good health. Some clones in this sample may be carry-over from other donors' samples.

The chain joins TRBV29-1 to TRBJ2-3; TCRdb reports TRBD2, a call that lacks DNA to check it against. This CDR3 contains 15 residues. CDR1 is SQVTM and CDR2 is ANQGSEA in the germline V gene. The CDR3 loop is CSVSPTSGGTDTQYF.

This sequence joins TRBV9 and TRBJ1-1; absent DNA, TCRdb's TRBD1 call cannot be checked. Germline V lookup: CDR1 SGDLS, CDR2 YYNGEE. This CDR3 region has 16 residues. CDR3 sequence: CASSVDDRGLITEAFF.

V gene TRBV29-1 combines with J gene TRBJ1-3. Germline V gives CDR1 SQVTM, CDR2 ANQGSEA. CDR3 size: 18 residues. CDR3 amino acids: CSVEDAPSVDKSGNTIYF.

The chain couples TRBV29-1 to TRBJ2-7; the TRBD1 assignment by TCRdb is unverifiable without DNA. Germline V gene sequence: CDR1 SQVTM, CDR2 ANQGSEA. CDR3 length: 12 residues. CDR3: CSVGARGDEQYF.

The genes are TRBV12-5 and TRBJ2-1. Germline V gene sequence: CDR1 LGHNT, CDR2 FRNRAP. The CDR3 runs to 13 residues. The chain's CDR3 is CASGLGLNNEQFF.

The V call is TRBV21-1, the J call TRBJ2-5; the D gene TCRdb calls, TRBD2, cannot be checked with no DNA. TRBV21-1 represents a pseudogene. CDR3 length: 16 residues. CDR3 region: CASSKEPSGEQETQYF.

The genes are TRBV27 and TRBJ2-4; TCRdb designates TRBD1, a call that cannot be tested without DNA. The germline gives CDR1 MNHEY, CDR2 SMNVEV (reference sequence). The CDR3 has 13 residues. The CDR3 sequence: CASSTGTQNIQYF.

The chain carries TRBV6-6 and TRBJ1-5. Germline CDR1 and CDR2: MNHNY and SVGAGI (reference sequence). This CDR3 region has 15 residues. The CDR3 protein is CASSYSIESNQPQHF.

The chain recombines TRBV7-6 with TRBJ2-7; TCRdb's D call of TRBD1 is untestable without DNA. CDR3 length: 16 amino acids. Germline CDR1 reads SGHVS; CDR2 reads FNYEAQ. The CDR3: CASSLGPGQGDYEQYF.